Detailed here is one T cell receptor (beta chain). These data come from a study of T cell responses to AZD1222 COVID-19 vaccine. Profiling relied on immunoSEQ multiplex PCR, and the TCRdb table lists in-frame clones only, not all of them. The sample has fewer than 200,000 clones, around 88% seen once. The CDR3 extends over 11 amino acids. V was pared by 1 base and J by 5 bases, with 2 bases between. The sample in question was peripheral blood, obtained 28 days after the second AZD1222 dose. The gene calls are TRBV12-3 or TRBV12-4 and TRBJ1-2; D call uncertain. The sequence derives from an adult who received the AZD1222 COVID-19 vaccine. As DNA, the CDR3 is TGTGCCAGCAGTTTAGGGTATGGCTACACCTTC. It codes for CASSLGYGYTF.